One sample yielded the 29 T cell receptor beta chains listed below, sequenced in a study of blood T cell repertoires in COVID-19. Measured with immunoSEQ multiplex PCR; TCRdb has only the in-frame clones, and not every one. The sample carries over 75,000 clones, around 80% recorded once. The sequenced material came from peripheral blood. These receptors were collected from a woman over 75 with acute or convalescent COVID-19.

CDR3 in DNA: TGTGCCAGCAGTTTTGCAGGGATACGCGAGCAGTACTTC. It specifies CASSFAGIREQYF. This chain uses TRBV28 with TRBJ2-7, with D possibly TRBD1 on 5 matching bases. V dropped 3 bases and J dropped 6 bases, with 12 bases sitting between them. This CDR3 has 13 amino acids. The germline gives CDR1 MDHEN, CDR2 SYDVKM.

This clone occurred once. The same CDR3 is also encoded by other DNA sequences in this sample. This CDR3 is CASSPGQGNNQPQHF. The DNA of the CDR3 is TGTGCCAGCAGCCCGGGACAGGGAAACAATCAGCCCCAGCATTTT. The chain uses TRBV7-9 and TRBJ1-5; TRBD1 aligns across 9 bases. CDR3 size: 15 residues. With V trimmed by 5 bases and J by 3 bases, 5 bases remained unmatched. CDR1 SEHNR and CDR2 FQNEAQ come from the germline V gene (reference sequence). The full variable domain, in which reference TRBV7-9 and TRBJ1-5 provide the parts outside the CDR3, is DTGVSQNPRHKITKRGQNVTFRCDPISEHNRLYWYRQTLGQGPEFLTYFQNEAQLEKSRLLSDRFSAERPKGSFSTLEIQRTEQGDSAMYLCASSPGQGNNQPQHFGDGTRLSIL.

In DNA, the CDR3 is TGTGCCAGCAGCAGAGGAGGGGTTCATTTCGACAATGAGCAGTTCTTC. Its translation is CASSRGGVHFDNEQFF. The chain carries TRBV9 and TRBJ2-1; TRBD2 might be the D (6 bases). The CDR3 is made up of 16 amino acids. V was shortened by 4 bases and J by 5 bases, with 19 bases between the two germline ends. The germline gives CDR1 SGDLS, CDR2 YYNGEE.

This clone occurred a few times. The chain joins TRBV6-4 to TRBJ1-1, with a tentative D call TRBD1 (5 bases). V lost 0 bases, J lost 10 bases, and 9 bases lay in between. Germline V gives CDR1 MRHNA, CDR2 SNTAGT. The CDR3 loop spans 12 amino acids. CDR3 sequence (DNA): TGTGCCAGCAGTGACTCGGGGGGGGGAGCTTTCTTT. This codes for CASSDSGGGAFF.

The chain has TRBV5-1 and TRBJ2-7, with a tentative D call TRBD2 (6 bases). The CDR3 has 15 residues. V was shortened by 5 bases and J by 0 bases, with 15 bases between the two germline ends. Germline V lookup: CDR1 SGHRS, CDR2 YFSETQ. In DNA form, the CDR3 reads TGCGCCAGCAGTTACCCCGGGACTTCCTCCTACGAGCAGTACTTC. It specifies CASSYPGTSSYEQYF.

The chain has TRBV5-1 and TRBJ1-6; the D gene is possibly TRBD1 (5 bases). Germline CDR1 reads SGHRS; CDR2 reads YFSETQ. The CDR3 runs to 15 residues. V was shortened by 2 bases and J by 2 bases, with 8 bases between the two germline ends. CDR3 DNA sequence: TGCGCCAGCAGCTTCGGGGGAACCTATAATTCACCCCTCCACTTT. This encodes CASSFGGTYNSPLHF.

CDR3: CASSWGGWAEAFF. The CDR3 region has the DNA TGTGCCAGCAGTTGGGGGGGTTGGGCTGAAGCTTTCTTT. The chain uses TRBV7-2 and TRBJ1-1; perhaps TRBD1 as D (5 bases). CDR1 is SGHTA, CDR2 FQGNSA, per germline. The ends were cut back, 6 bases at V and 6 bases at J, with 14 bases in the middle. This CDR3 contains 13 residues.

DNA of the CDR3: TGTGCCAGTAAACCGTGGGGGGGGGCGAACAATGAGCAGTTCTTC. Translating gives CASKPWGGANNEQFF. The chain recombines TRBV19 with TRBJ2-1, with D possibly TRBD2 on 7 matching bases. The CDR3 sequence is 15 residues long. V was shortened by 7 bases and J by 5 bases, with 18 bases between the two germline ends. CDR1 is LNHDA, CDR2 SQIVND, per germline (reference sequence).

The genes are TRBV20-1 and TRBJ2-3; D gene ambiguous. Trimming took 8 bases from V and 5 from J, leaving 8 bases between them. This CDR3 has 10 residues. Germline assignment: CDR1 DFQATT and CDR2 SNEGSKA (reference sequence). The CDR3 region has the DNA TGCAGTTTCCCGGGAGATACGCAGTATTTT. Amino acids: CSFPGDTQYF.

The CDR3 DNA reads TGTGCCAGCAGCTCAGGACAGGAGAACTATGGCTACACCTTC. Encoded protein: CASSSGQENYGYTF. The chain employs TRBV5-4 and TRBJ1-2, with 7 bases lining up with TRBD1. The length of the CDR3 is 14 residues. Germline trimming cut 3 bases from V and 2 bases from J; bases unmatched to any gene: 4. Germline lookup yields CDR1 SGHNT and CDR2 YYREEE (reference sequence).

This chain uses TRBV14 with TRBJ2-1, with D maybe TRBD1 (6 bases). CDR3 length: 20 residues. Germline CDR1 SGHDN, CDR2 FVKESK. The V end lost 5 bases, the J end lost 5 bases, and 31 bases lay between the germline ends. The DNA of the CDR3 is TGTGCCAGCAGCTACAATCACCAGTACTGGACAGTGATTGGGGACAATGAGCAGTTCTTC. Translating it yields CASSYNHQYWTVIGDNEQFF. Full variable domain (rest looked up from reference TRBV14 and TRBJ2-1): EAGVTQFPSHSVIEKGQTVTLRCDPISGHDNLYWYRRVMGKEIKFLLHFVKESKQDESGMPNNRFLAERTGGTYSTLKVQPAELEDSGVYFCASSYNHQYWTVIGDNEQFFGPGTRLTVL.

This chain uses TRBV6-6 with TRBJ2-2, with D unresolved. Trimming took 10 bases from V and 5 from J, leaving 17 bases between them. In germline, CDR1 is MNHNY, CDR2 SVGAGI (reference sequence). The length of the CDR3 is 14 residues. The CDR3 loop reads CATMPSLPTGELFF. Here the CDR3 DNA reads TGTGCCACAATGCCGAGTCTACCGACCGGGGAGCTGTTTTTT.

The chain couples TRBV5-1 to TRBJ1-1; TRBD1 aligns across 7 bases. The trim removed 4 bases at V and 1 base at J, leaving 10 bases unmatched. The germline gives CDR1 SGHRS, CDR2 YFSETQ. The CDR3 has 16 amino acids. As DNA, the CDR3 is TGCGCCAGCAGCCCATCGACAGGGACCCAGAACACTGAAGCTTTCTTT. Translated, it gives CASSPSTGTQNTEAFF.

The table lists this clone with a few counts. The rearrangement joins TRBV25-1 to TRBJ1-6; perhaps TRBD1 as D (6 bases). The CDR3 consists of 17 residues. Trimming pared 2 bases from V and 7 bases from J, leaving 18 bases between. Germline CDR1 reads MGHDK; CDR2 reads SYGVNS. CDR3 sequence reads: CASSEPPNDRRNSPLHF. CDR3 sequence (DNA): TGTGCCAGCAGTGAACCTCCCAACGACAGGCGGAATTCACCCCTCCACTTT.

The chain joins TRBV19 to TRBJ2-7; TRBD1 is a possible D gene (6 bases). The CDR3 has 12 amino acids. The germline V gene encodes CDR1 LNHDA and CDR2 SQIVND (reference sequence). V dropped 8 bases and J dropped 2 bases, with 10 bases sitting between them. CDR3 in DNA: TGTGCCAGTCAACAGGGTCCCTACGAGCAGTACTTC. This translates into CASQQGPYEQYF.

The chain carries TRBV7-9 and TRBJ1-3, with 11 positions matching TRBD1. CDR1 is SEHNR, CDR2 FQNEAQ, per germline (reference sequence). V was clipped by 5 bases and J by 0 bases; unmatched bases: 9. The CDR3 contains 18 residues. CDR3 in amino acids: CASSPEWGTGGSGNTIYF. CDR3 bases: TGTGCCAGCAGCCCCGAATGGGGGACAGGGGGCTCTGGAAACACCATATATTTT.

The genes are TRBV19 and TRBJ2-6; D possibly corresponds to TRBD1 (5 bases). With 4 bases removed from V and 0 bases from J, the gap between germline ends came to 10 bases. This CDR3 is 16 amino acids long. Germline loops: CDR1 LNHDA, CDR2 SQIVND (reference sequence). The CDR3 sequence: CASSTRQSSGANVLTF. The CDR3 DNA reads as TGTGCCAGTAGTACCCGACAGAGCTCTGGGGCCAACGTCCTGACTTTC.

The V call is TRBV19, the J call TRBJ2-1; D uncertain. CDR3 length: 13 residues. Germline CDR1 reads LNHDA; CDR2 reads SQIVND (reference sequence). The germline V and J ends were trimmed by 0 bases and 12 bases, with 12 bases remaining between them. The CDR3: CASSIDPRVGQFF. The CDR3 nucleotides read TGTGCCAGTAGTATAGATCCCCGGGTGGGGCAGTTCTTC.

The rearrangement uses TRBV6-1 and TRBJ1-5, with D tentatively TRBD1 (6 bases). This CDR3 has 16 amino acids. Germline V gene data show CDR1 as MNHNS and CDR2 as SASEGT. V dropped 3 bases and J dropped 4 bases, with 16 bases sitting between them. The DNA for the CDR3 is TGTGCCAGCAGTGACAGCCTAGACAGGTTTAATCAGCCCCAGCATTTT. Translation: CASSDSLDRFNQPQHF.

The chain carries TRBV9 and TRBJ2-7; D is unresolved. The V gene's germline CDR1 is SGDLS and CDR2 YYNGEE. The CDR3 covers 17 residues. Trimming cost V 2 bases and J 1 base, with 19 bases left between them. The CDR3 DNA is TGTGCCAGCAGCGTCGAACTACATGAGTTTAGTTCCTACGAGCAGTACTTC. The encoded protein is CASSVELHEFSSYEQYF.

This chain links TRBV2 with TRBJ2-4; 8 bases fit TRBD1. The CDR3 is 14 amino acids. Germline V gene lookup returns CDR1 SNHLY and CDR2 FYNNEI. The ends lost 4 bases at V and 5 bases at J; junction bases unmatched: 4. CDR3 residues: CASSVGRGQNIQYF. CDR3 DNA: TGTGCCAGCAGTGTAGGCAGGGGGCAAAACATTCAGTACTTC.

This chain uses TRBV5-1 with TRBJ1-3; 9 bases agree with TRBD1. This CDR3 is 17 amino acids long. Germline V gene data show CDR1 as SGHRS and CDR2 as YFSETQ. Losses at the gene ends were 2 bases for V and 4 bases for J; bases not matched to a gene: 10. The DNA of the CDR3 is TGCGCCAGCAGCTTAACCACAGGGGGCATATCAGGAAACACCATATATTTT. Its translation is CASSLTTGGISGNTIYF.

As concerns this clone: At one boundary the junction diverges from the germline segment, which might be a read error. CDR3 in amino acids: CASSVARRGGAQKTQYF. In DNA form, the CDR3 reads TGTGCCAGCAGCGTAGCTCGGAGGGGGGGCGCCCAAAAGACCCAGTACTTC. The genes are TRBV9 and TRBJ2-5; weak D call: TRBD2 (7 bases). Germline CDR1 reads SGDLS; CDR2 reads YYNGEE. The CDR3 runs to 17 residues.

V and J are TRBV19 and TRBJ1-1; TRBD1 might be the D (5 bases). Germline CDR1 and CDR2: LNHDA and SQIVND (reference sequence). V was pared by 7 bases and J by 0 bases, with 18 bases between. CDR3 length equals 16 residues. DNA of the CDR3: TGTGCCAGTACCCTCGCCAGGGTCGGAATGAACACTGAAGCTTTCTTT. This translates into CASTLARVGMNTEAFF.

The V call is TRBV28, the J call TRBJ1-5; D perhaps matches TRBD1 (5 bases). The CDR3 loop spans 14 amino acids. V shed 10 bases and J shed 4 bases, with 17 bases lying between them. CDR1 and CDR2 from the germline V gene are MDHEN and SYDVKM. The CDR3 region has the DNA TGTGCCATCCAAACAGGTTTAGGGAATCAGCCCCAGCATTTT. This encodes CAIQTGLGNQPQHF.

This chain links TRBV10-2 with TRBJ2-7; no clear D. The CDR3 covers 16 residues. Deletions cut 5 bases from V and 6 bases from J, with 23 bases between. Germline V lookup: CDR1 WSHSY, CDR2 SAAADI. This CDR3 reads CASSLNFFFPPLEQYF. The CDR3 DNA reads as TGCGCCAGCAGTTTGAACTTCTTTTTTCCCCCTCTCGAGCAGTACTTC.

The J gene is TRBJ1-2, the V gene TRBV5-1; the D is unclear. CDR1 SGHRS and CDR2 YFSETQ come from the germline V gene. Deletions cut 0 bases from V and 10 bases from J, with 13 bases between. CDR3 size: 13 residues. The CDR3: CASSLDSDRYYTF. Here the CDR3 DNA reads TGCGCCAGCAGCTTGGACAGTGACCGATACTACACCTTC. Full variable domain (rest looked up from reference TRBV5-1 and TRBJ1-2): KAGVTQTPRYLIKTRGQQVTLSCSPISGHRSVSWYQQTPGQGLQFLFEYFSETQRNKGNFPGRFSGRQFSNSRSEMNVSTLELGDSALYLCASSLDSDRYYTFGSGTRLTVV.

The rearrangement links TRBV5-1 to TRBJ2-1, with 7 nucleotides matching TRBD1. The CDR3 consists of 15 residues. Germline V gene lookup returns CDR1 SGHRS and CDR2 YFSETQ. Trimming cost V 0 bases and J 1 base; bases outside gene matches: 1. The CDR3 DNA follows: TGCGCCAGCAGCTTGGAACAGGGGTCCTACAATGAGCAGTTCTTC. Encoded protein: CASSLEQGSYNEQFF. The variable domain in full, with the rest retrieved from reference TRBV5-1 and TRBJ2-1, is KAGVTQTPRYLIKTRGQQVTLSCSPISGHRSVSWYQQTPGQGLQFLFEYFSETQRNKGNFPGRFSGRQFSNSRSEMNVSTLELGDSALYLCASSLEQGSYNEQFFGPGTRLTVL.

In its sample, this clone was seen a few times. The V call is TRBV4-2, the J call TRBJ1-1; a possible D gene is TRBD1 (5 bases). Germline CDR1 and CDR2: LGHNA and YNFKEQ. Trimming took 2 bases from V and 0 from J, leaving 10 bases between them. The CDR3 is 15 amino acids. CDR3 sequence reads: CASSQMMGLNTEAFF. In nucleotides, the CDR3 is TGTGCCAGCAGCCAAATGATGGGGCTGAACACTGAAGCTTTCTTT.